The entry below gives a single T cell receptor (beta chain) sequence along with its context. This record belongs to a study of blood T cell repertoires in COVID-19. Study overall: Researchers got acute and convalescent COVID-19 samples from the United States, Italy and Spain. In each case, the material was cDNA or gDNA derived from T cells, B-cell-depleted T cells, or PBMCs.

V was trimmed by 1 base and J by 6 bases, leaving 11 bases between them. The CDR3 runs to 14 residues. Germline V lookup: CDR1 SGHDN, CDR2 FVKESK. As originally analysed: Amplifying reference gene primers gave estimates of nucleated cell counts. Profiled with immunoSEQ multiplex PCR; TCRdb holds only in-frame clones, not every one. V and J calls and clone size come straight from that table; D and trimming were deduced from the DNA. The data show tens of thousands of clones, approximately 89% seen once. The TCR originated in a man aged 55 to 70 with active COVID-19. The gene calls are TRBV14 and TRBJ2-3; D ambiguous. Sequencing input: peripheral blood. The CDR3 region has the DNA TGTGCCAGCAGCCAAGCATGGCAGGTGGATACGCAGTATTTT. Encoded protein: CASSQAWQVDTQYF.